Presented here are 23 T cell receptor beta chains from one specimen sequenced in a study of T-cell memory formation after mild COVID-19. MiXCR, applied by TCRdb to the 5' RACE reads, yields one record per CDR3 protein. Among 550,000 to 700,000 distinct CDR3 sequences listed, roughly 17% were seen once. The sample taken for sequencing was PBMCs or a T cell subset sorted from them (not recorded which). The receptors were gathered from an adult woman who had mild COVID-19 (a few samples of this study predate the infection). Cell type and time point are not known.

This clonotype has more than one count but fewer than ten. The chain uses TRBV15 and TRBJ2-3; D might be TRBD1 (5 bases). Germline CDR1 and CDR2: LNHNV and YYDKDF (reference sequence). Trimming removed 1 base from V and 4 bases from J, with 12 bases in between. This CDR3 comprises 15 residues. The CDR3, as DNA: TGTGCCACCAGCAGAGCCTGGCAGGGCTCAGATACGCAGTATTTT. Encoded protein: CATSRAWQGSDTQYF.

CDR3 sequence: CASSRAGGLAASTDTQYF. CDR3 DNA sequence: TGCGCCAGCAGCCGAGCGGGAGGACTAGCGGCTAGCACAGATACGCAGTATTTT. V gene TRBV4-1 combines with J gene TRBJ2-3, with 10 nucleotides matching TRBD2. Germline V lookup: CDR1 MGHRA, CDR2 YSYEKL. The CDR3 is 18 amino acids. Germline trimming cut 4 bases from V and 0 bases from J; bases unmatched to any gene: 10.

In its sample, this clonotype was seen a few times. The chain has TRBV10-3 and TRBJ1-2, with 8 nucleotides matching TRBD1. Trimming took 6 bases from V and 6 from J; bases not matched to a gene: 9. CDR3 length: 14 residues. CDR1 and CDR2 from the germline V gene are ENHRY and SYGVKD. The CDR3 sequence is CAISKTGVGDGYTF. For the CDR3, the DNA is TGTGCCATCAGCAAGACAGGGGTTGGCGATGGCTACACCTTC.

CDR3 DNA sequence: TGTGCCAGCAATCCTTATGGGCTCCGGGACACCGGGGAGCTGTTTTTT. It codes for CASNPYGLRDTGELFF. J is TRBJ2-2 and V is TRBV6-1; D gene uncertain. V shed 7 bases and J shed 3 bases, with 18 bases lying between them. CDR1 and CDR2 from the germline V gene are MNHNS and SASEGT. CDR3 length equals 16 residues.

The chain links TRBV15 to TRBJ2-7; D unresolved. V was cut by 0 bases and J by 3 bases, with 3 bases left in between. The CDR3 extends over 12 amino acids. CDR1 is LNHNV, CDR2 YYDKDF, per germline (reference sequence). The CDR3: CATSRDNYEQYF. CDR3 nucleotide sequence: TGTGCCACCAGCAGAGACAACTACGAGCAGTACTTC.

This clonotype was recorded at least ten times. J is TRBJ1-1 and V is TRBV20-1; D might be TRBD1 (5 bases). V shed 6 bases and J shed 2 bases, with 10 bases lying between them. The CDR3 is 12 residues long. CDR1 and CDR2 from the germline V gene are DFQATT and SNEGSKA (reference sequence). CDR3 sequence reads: CSASGGNTEAFF. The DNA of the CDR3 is TGCAGTGCGAGCGGGGGAAACACTGAAGCTTTCTTT.

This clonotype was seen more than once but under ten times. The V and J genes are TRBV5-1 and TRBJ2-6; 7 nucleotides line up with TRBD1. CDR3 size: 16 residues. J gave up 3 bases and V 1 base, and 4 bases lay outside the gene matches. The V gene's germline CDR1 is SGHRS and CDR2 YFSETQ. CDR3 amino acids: CASSLPDRVGANVLTF. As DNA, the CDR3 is TGCGCCAGCAGCTTGCCCGACAGGGTTGGGGCCAACGTCCTGACTTTC. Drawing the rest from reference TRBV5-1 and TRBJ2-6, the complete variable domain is KAGVTQTPRYLIKTRGQQVTLSCSPISGHRSVSWYQQTPGQGLQFLFEYFSETQRNKGNFPGRFSGRQFSNSRSEMNVSTLELGDSALYLCASSLPDRVGANVLTFGAGSRLTVL.

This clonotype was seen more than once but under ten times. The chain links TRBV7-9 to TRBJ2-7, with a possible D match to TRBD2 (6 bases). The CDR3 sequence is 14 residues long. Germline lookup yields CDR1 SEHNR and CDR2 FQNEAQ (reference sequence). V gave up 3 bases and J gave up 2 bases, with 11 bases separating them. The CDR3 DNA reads TGTGCCAGCAGCTTTACGGGAGCAACCTACGAGCAGTACTTC. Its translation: CASSFTGATYEQYF.

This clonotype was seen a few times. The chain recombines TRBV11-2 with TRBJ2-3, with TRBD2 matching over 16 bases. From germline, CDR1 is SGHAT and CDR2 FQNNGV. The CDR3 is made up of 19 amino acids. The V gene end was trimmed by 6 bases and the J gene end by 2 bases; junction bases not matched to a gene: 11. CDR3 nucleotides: TGTGCCAGCAGTCTGCCGGGACTAGCGGGGGGGCAGTTCACAGATACGCAGTATTTT. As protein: CASSLPGLAGGQFTDTQYF. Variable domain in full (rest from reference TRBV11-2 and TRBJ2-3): EAGVAQSPRYKIIEKRQSVAFWCNPISGHATLYWYQQILGQGPKLLIQFQNNGVVDDSQLPKDRFSAERLKGVDSTLKIQPAKLEDSAVYLCASSLPGLAGGQFTDTQYFGPGTRLTVL.

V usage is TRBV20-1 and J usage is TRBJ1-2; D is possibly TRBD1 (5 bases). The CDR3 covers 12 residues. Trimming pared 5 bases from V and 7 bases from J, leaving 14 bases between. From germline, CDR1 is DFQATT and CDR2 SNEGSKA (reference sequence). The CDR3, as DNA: TGCAGTGCTCCCCAGCTCCAGGGTGGCTACACCTTC. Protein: CSAPQLQGGYTF.

CDR3 nucleotide sequence: TGTGCCACCAGCAGAGATCAAAATTACGGCTCTGGAAACACCATATATTTT. Protein sequence: CATSRDQNYGSGNTIYF. V is TRBV15 and J is TRBJ1-3; D unresolved. This CDR3 region has 17 residues. Trimming took 0 bases from V and 0 from J, leaving 12 bases between them. CDR1 LNHNV and CDR2 YYDKDF come from the germline V gene (reference sequence).

CDR3 sequence (DNA): TGTGCCAGCGTCAAGGGACAGGGGGCGGCGGAGCGGGGCACTGAAGCTTTCTTT. It encodes CASVKGQGAAERGTEAFF. This rearrangement joins TRBV6-5 to TRBJ1-1, with 12 nucleotides matching TRBD1. The junction had 17 bases not matched to a gene; V was cut back by 8 bases and J by 4 bases. The CDR3 is 18 amino acids. The germline gives CDR1 MNHEY, CDR2 SVGAGI.

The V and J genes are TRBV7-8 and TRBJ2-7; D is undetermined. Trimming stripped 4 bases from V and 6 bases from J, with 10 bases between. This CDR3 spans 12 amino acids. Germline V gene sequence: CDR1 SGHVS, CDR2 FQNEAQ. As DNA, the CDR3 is TGTGCCAGCAGCTACCCCCTGGCCGAGCAGTACTTC. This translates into CASSYPLAEQYF.

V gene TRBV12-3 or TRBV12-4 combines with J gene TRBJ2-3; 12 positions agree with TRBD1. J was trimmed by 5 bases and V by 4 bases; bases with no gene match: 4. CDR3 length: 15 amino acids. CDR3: CASSYRDRGLDTQYF. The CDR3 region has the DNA TGTGCCAGCAGTTACCGGGACAGGGGGCTAGATACGCAGTATTTT.

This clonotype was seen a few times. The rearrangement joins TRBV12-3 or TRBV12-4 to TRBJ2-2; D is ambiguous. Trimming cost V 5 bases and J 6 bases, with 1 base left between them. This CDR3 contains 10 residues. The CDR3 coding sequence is TGTGCCAGCAGTGCCGGGGAGCTGTTTTTT. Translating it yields CASSAGELFF.

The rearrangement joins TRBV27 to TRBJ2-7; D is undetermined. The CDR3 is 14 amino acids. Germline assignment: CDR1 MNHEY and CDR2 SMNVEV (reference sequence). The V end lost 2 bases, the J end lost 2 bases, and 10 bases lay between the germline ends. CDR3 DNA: TGTGCCAGCAGTTTAGTCGATCGGACCTACGAGCAGTACTTC. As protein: CASSLVDRTYEQYF.

CDR3 region: CASSRVPLAFYEQYF. The DNA of the CDR3 is TGTGCCAGCAGCCGTGTCCCACTAGCGTTCTACGAGCAGTACTTC. The genes are TRBV6-2 or TRBV6-3 and TRBJ2-7, with 7 nucleotides matching TRBD2. In germline, CDR1 is MNHEY, CDR2 SVGEGT. The CDR3 is 15 amino acids. Unmatched junction bases numbered 11, after V lost 6 bases and J lost 3 bases.

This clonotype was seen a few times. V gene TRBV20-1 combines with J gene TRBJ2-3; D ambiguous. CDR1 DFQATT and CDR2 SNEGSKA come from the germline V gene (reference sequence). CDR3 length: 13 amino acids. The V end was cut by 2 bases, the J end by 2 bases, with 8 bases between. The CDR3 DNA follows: TGCAGTGCTAGAAAAGACTCCACAGATACGCAGTATTTT. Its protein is CSARKDSTDTQYF.

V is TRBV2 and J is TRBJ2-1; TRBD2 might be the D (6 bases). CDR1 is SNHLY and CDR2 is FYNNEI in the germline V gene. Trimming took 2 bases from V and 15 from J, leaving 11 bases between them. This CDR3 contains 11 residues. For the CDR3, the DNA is TGTGCCAGCAGTGAAAGACTGGGGGGGTTCTTC. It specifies CASSERLGGFF.

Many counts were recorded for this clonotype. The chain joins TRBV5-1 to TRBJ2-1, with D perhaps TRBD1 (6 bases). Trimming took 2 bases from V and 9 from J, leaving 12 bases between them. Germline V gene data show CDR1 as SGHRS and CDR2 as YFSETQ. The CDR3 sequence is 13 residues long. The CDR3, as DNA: TGCGCCAGCAGCTTACAGGGTGGGGGTGAGCAGTTCTTC. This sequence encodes CASSLQGGGEQFF.

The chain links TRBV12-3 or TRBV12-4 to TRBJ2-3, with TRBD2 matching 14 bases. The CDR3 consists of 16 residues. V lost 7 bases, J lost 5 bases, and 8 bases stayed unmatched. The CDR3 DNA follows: TGTGCCAGCACCCACAGACTAGCGGGGGGGGGAGATACGCAGTATTTT. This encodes CASTHRLAGGGDTQYF.

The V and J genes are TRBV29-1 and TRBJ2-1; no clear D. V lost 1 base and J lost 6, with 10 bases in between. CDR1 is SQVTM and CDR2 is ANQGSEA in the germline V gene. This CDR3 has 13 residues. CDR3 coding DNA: TGCAGCGTTGAAGTATTGTCCAGCAATGAGCAGTTCTTC. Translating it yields CSVEVLSSNEQFF.

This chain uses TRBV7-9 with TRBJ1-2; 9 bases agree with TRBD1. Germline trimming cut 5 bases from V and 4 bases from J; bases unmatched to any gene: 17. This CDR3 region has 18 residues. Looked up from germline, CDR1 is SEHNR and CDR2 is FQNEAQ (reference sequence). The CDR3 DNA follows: TGTGCCAGCAGCATTGCCGGGACAGGGCGAGGGGATCCCTATGGCTACACCTTC. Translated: CASSIAGTGRGDPYGYTF.